Shown below are 18 T cell receptor beta chains from a single sample sequenced in a study of blood T cells in healthy people across ages. Alongside a J-beta primer mix, a sample-barcoded 5' primer served in a second PCR lasting 7 to 11 cycles. TCRdb fed the 5' RACE reads into MiXCR, producing one record per CDR3 protein. The sample comprises 1.5 million to 2 million distinct CDR3 sequences, 28% of which are singletons, and approximately 7.7% rests with the top ten. Sequenced material: blood. The receptor set was obtained from a woman in her 30s in good health.

V and J are TRBV12-3 or TRBV12-4 and TRBJ2-5; TRBD2 agrees at 8 bases. The length of the CDR3 is 14 residues. V lost 2 bases to trimming and J lost 3 bases; unmatched junction nucleotides: 2. DNA of the CDR3: TGTGCCAGCAGTTTAACACTAGCGGAAGAGACCCAGTACTTC. Its protein is CASSLTLAEETQYF.

In its sample, this clonotype was seen a few times. The gene calls are TRBV5-1 and TRBJ1-4; D might be TRBD1 (5 bases). This CDR3 region has 14 residues. CDR1 is SGHRS and CDR2 is YFSETQ in the germline V gene. V was shortened by 5 bases and J by 4 bases, with 12 bases between the two germline ends. The CDR3 sequence: CASRTGRVNEKLFF. CDR3 nucleotides: TGCGCCAGCAGAACGGGGCGCGTTAATGAAAAACTGTTTTTT.

Comments on this clonotype: This may arise from a read error, as a much more abundant clone is one base away. The chain is built from TRBV12-3 or TRBV12-4 and TRBJ1-2; TRBD1 is a possible D gene (6 bases). V was pared by 6 bases and J by 4 bases, with 15 bases between. The CDR3 has 14 amino acids. The CDR3 sequence is CASSGRGASYGYTF. The DNA of the CDR3 is TGTGCCAGCAGCGGCAGGGGCGCTTCCTATGGCTACACCTTC.

The CDR3 DNA reads as TGTGCCAGCAGCAAGACCACAGGGGGCGGTGAGACCCAGTACTTC. Residues: CASSKTTGGGETQYF. V and J are TRBV2 and TRBJ2-5, with 9 bases aligning to TRBD1. This CDR3 has 15 residues. V was clipped by 6 bases and J by 5 bases; unmatched bases: 10. The germline CDR1 and CDR2 sequences are SNHLY and FYNNEI.

The rearrangement joins TRBV30 to TRBJ2-1; the match to TRBD2 covers 9 bases. The CDR3 loop spans 15 amino acids. J lost 8 bases, V lost 3 bases, and 11 bases had no gene match. CDR1 and CDR2 (germline): GTSNPN, SVGIG (reference sequence). The CDR3 nucleotides are TGTGCCTGGAGGACACCGGGACTAGCCGGGGATGAGCAGTTCTTC. Its translation: CAWRTPGLAGDEQFF. The whole variable domain, remainder taken from reference TRBV30 and TRBJ2-1, is SQTIHQWPATLVQPVGSPLSLECTVEGTSNPNLYWYRQAAGRGLQLLFYSVGIGQISSEVPQNLSASRPQDRQFILSSKKLLLSDSGFYLCAWRTPGLAGDEQFFGPGTRLTVL.

This chain joins TRBV30 and TRBJ1-2; D perhaps matches TRBD1 (6 bases). The germline V gene has CDR1 GTSNPN and CDR2 SVGIG (reference sequence). CDR3 length equals 12 residues. Trimming pared 0 bases from V and 6 bases from J, leaving 8 bases between. This CDR3 reads CAWSVQGDGYTF. For the CDR3, the DNA is TGTGCCTGGAGTGTACAGGGAGATGGCTACACCTTC.

This clonotype has a handful of counts. A much larger clonotype is one base distant, so this may be a read error. The chain uses TRBV29-1 and TRBJ2-4; 7 bases line up with TRBD2. This CDR3 comprises 13 residues. Per germline, CDR1 SQVTM and CDR2 ANQGSEA. CDR3 region: CGVAREIGNIQYF. The CDR3 coding sequence is TGCGGCGTTGCGCGGGAGATTGGCAACATTCAGTACTTC.

The chain carries TRBV12-3 or TRBV12-4 and TRBJ2-3; TRBD2 aligns across 10 bases. With 4 bases clipped from V and 5 bases from J, the junction kept 3 bases outside the gene matches. This CDR3 contains 14 residues. CDR3 nucleotides: TGTGCCAGCAGTTATAGCGGGAGGTTAGATACGCAGTATTTT. Protein sequence: CASSYSGRLDTQYF.

The chain carries TRBV5-4 and TRBJ2-6, with no clear D. The CDR3 totals 17 residues. Per the germline V gene, CDR1 is SGHNT and CDR2 is YYREEE (reference sequence). Trimming cost V 1 base and J 2 bases, with 13 bases left between them. CDR3 bases: TGTGCCAGCAGCTTGCGCATCCCCGGCCCTGGGGCCAACGTCCTGACTTTC. Residues: CASSLRIPGPGANVLTF.

This chain joins TRBV6-6 and TRBJ1-2, with D perhaps TRBD1 (6 bases). V lost 7 bases and J 4 bases, leaving 13 bases between the germline ends. The germline V gene encodes CDR1 MNHNY and CDR2 SVGAGI (reference sequence). The CDR3 extends over 13 amino acids. CDR3 in amino acids: CASTADRAYGYTF. The CDR3 DNA follows: TGTGCCAGCACCGCGGACAGAGCCTATGGCTACACCTTC.

A note on this clonotype: A read error may explain this, as a much larger clone is one base away. The genes are TRBV12-3 or TRBV12-4 and TRBJ2-3; 10 bases are shared with TRBD2. This CDR3 is built from 17 residues. CDR3 bases: TGTGTCAGCAGTCCTCAACCCGGGACTAGCGGCACAGATACGCAGTATTTT. It is translated as CVSSPQPGTSGTDTQYF.

This clonotype came up a few times. The rearrangement links TRBV9 to TRBJ2-4, with TRBD2 matching 10 bases. The J call is uncertain, as TRBJ2-7 better fits the DNA end. Germline V gene data show CDR1 as SGDLS and CDR2 as YYNGEE. This CDR3 comprises 15 residues. The CDR3 bases are TGTGCCAGCAGCCCAGCGGGGGGGCCCTCCTACGAGCAGTACTTC. It translates to CASSPAGGPSYEQYF.

The chain is built from TRBV28 and TRBJ2-1, with 8 nucleotides matching TRBD2. Germline V lookup: CDR1 MDHEN, CDR2 SYDVKM. Losses at the gene ends were 5 bases for V and 4 bases for J; bases not matched to a gene: 7. This CDR3 region has 15 residues. CDR3 in DNA: TGTGCCAGCAGTAAGAGCGGGGGCCCATACAATGAGCAGTTCTTC. Protein: CASSKSGGPYNEQFF.

This clonotype came up a few times. The gene calls are TRBV18 and TRBJ2-5, with TRBD1 as a possible D gene (6 bases). The length of the CDR3 is 15 residues. In germline, CDR1 is KGHSH, CDR2 LQKENI. V was pared by 2 bases and J by 5 bases, with 15 bases between. The CDR3 is CASSPVGTGMETQYF. The CDR3 nucleotides are TGTGCCAGCTCACCAGTGGGCACAGGGATGGAGACCCAGTACTTC. Together with reference TRBV18 and TRBJ2-5, the CDR3 gives the full variable domain: NAGVMQNPRHLVRRRGQEARLRCSPMKGHSHVYWYRQLPEEGLKFMVYLQKENIIDESGMPKERFSAEFPKEGPSILRIQQVVRGDSAAYFCASSPVGTGMETQYFGPGTRLLVL.

This chain joins TRBV12-3 or TRBV12-4 and TRBJ2-4; TRBD2 aligns across 9 bases. V lost 7 bases, J lost 7 bases, and 8 bases stayed unmatched. This CDR3 contains 14 residues. The CDR3 protein is CASITGLARNIQYF. CDR3 DNA: TGTGCCAGCATTACTGGACTAGCGAGGAACATTCAGTACTTC.

The chain links TRBV5-1 to TRBJ1-1; 9 nucleotides align to TRBD1. The V segment lost 5 bases and the J segment 5 bases; nucleotides outside the gene matches: 4. CDR1 and CDR2 from the germline V gene are SGHRS and YFSETQ. The CDR3 is made up of 13 amino acids. DNA of the CDR3: TGCGCCAGCAGGGGACAGGGAGAGACTGAAGCTTTCTTT. As protein: CASRGQGETEAFF. Combining the CDR3 with reference TRBV5-1 and TRBJ1-1 gives the whole variable domain KAGVTQTPRYLIKTRGQQVTLSCSPISGHRSVSWYQQTPGQGLQFLFEYFSETQRNKGNFPGRFSGRQFSNSRSEMNVSTLELGDSALYLCASRGQGETEAFFGQGTRLTVV.

The V call is TRBV29-1, the J call TRBJ1-2; 10 nucleotides align to TRBD1. Germline CDR1 is SQVTM and CDR2 is ANQGSEA. CDR3 length equals 14 residues. Germline trimming cut 6 bases from V and 5 bases from J; bases unmatched to any gene: 9. The CDR3 DNA reads as TGCAGCGTGGTACAGACAGGGGGCGCTTATGGCTACACCTTC. It specifies CSVVQTGGAYGYTF.

In its sample, this clonotype was seen a few times. The chain has TRBV13 and TRBJ2-7; weak D call: TRBD1 (5 bases). The germline V gene encodes CDR1 PRHDT and CDR2 FYEKMQ (reference sequence). CDR3 length: 17 residues. V was shortened by 2 bases and J by 7 bases, with 24 bases between the two germline ends. The CDR3 bases are TGTGCCAGCAGCTTACTTTCCGGTGGAGTGGCGGACAATGAGCAGTACTTC. Its translation is CASSLLSGGVADNEQYF.